The 13 T cell receptor beta chains listed next were all sequenced from one sample in a study of a mutant IDH1 vaccine in newly diagnosed glioma. This table comes from immunoSEQ multiplex PCR, and its TCRdb copy is limited to in-frame clones, with some not included. The table has 40,000 to 55,000 clones, more than 70% seen once; the top ten hold over 4.5%. The antigens of these receptors remain unknown. As to time point: week 5, during vaccination. Alongside topical imiquimod, each dose of vaccine comprised 300 ug of mutant IDH1 20-mer peptide. Sequences were derived from PBMCs, sampled from a glioma patient whose treatment included an IDH1 peptide vaccine. The receptors here all came from a man aged 45-65 years with glioma.

The J gene is TRBJ2-2, the V gene TRBV4-2; 7 nucleotides line up with TRBD2. V dropped 0 bases and J dropped 4; count of bases not matched to a gene: 5. This CDR3 spans 16 amino acids. Germline V gives CDR1 LGHNA, CDR2 YNFKEQ. DNA for the CDR3: TGTGCCAGCAGCCAAGATCTAGCGGAAACCACCGGGGAGCTGTTTTTT. Translated, it gives CASSQDLAETTGELFF.

The chain uses TRBV6-1 and TRBJ2-7; D not certain. V lost 2 bases and J 3 bases, leaving 14 bases between the germline ends. There are 15 residues in the CDR3. CDR1 is MNHNS and CDR2 is SASEGT in the germline V gene. CDR3 residues: CASSESANSNYEQYF. CDR3 DNA: TGTGCCAGCAGTGAAAGTGCCAACTCAAACTACGAGCAGTACTTC.

The chain combines TRBV7-3 with TRBJ2-1; the match to TRBD1 covers 7 bases. Per germline, CDR1 SGHTA and CDR2 FQGTGA. V lost 1 base, J lost 5 bases, and 23 bases stayed unmatched. The CDR3 has 21 amino acids. CDR3 nucleotide sequence: TGTGCCAGCAGCTTAAAGGGGGCGACGCATAATCCCACACTGTGGCACAATGAGCAGTTCTTC. Protein: CASSLKGATHNPTLWHNEQFF.

This sequence joins TRBV30 and TRBJ1-2; 10 nucleotides match TRBD1. After removal of 5 bases from V and 0 bases from J, the junction contained 12 bases not matched to a gene. Germline loops: CDR1 GTSNPN, CDR2 SVGIG (reference sequence). This CDR3 region has 17 residues. The CDR3 region is CAWGTGQGTGSNYGYTF. In DNA form, the CDR3 reads TGTGCCTGGGGAACGGGACAGGGGACCGGATCTAACTATGGCTACACCTTC.

Notes on this clone: At one of its ends the junction is not consistent with the germline gene, which may arise from a read error. CDR3 coding DNA: TGTGCTAGCAGCTTCAGTCTGAACACTGAAGCTTTCTTT. This encodes CASSFSLNTEAFF. V usage is TRBV7-7 and J usage is TRBJ1-1; D is uncertain. The CDR3 totals 13 residues. Germline V gene sequence: CDR1 SSHAT, CDR2 FNYEAQ (reference sequence).

In this sample, this clone turned up once. The chain joins TRBV6-5 to TRBJ1-1; D is unresolved. CDR3 length: 13 residues. Trimming shortened V by 7 bases and J by 7 bases, and 16 bases separated the two germline ends. Germline CDR1 MNHEY, CDR2 SVGAGI. The CDR3: CASILLSGGEAFF. DNA for the CDR3: TGTGCCAGCATTCTCCTTTCCGGAGGTGAAGCTTTCTTT.

This rearrangement joins TRBV9 to TRBJ1-1; tentatively, D is TRBD1 (6 bases). CDR1 and CDR2 from the germline V gene are SGDLS and YYNGEE. This CDR3 is built from 14 residues. The V and J ends lost 4 bases and 8 bases respectively, with 18 bases between them. The CDR3 nucleotides read TGTGCCAGCAGCTCTCGGGACAAACTAATAGAAGCTTTCTTT. Protein: CASSSRDKLIEAFF.

The gene calls are TRBV25-1 and TRBJ2-1; D could derive from TRBD1 or TRBD2 (7 bases each). V dropped 4 bases and J dropped 7 bases, with 14 bases sitting between them. The germline gives CDR1 MGHDK, CDR2 SYGVNS. The CDR3 totals 14 residues. CDR3 sequence reads: CASSVSGGGNEQFF. The CDR3 DNA reads as TGTGCCAGCAGTGTCTCAGGGGGAGGGAATGAGCAGTTCTTC.

V and J are TRBV7-9 and TRBJ2-5; D may correspond to TRBD1 or TRBD2 (5 bases each). This CDR3 is 14 amino acids long. Per the germline V gene, CDR1 is SEHNR and CDR2 is FQNEAQ (reference sequence). V lost 4 bases and J lost 5, with 14 bases in between. Here the CDR3 reads CASSSRDPGETQYF. CDR3 DNA: TGTGCCAGCAGCTCCCGGGACCCCGGGGAGACCCAGTACTTC. The variable domain in full, completed from reference TRBV7-9 and TRBJ2-5, reads DTGVSQNPRHKITKRGQNVTFRCDPISEHNRLYWYRQTLGQGPEFLTYFQNEAQLEKSRLLSDRFSAERPKGSFSTLEIQRTEQGDSAMYLCASSSRDPGETQYFGPGTRLLVL.

The chain joins TRBV11-3 to TRBJ2-1; TRBD2 aligns across 7 bases. CDR3 length: 15 amino acids. V shed 4 bases and J 8 bases; nucleotides not matched to a gene: 11. Germline V gene lookup returns CDR1 SGHNT and CDR2 YENEEA. The CDR3 protein is CASSSRSGVRDEQFF. In nucleotides, the CDR3 is TGTGCCAGCAGCTCGCGAAGCGGGGTCAGAGATGAGCAGTTCTTC.

This clone was seen once. The V call is TRBV25-1, the J call TRBJ2-7; D is ambiguous. The CDR3 is 14 residues long. Germline assignment: CDR1 MGHDK and CDR2 SYGVNS. The V end was cut by 0 bases, the J end by 2 bases, with 8 bases between. The CDR3 coding sequence is TGTGCCAGCAGTGAATACGGCGGTACCTACGAGCAGTACTTC. This translates into CASSEYGGTYEQYF.

This clone was observed a few times. The chain recombines TRBV5-4 with TRBJ2-2; D is possibly TRBD1 or TRBD2 (6 bases each). This CDR3 contains 15 residues. V was pared by 4 bases and J by 4 bases, with 14 bases between. CDR1 is SGHNT and CDR2 is YYREEE in the germline V gene (reference sequence). CDR3 DNA sequence: TGTGCCAGCAGCATTAGGGGGGCTAGCACCGGGGAGCTGTTTTTT. This sequence encodes CASSIRGASTGELFF.

The chain combines TRBV7-9 with TRBJ1-1, with D perhaps matching TRBD1 (5 bases). The CDR3 is 14 amino acids. Looked up from germline, CDR1 is SEHNR and CDR2 is FQNEAQ (reference sequence). The ends were cut back, 0 bases at V and 8 bases at J, with 13 bases in the middle. CDR3 residues: CASSLADRPDEAFF. For the CDR3, the DNA is TGTGCCAGCAGCTTAGCTGACAGACCAGACGAAGCTTTCTTT.